Listed here are 21 T cell receptor beta chains from one sample, sequenced in a study of response to subunit inactivated influenza vaccine. From the RT-PCR reads, TCRdb called clonotypes with MiXCR, one entry per CDR3 protein. The table records roughly 700,000 distinct CDR3 sequences, approximately 15% of them present only once. Sequences were derived from PBMCs from blood, sampled 14 to 15 days before vaccination. The receptors stem from a man aged 50 or older who received an inactivated influenza vaccine.

The gene calls are TRBV6-2 or TRBV6-3 and TRBJ1-5, with D possibly TRBD1 on 5 matching bases. V was cut by 6 bases and J by 2 bases, with 17 bases left in between. This CDR3 spans 16 amino acids. Germline CDR1 is MNHEY and CDR2 is SVGEGT. Here the CDR3 DNA reads TGTGCCAGCAGCCGGGACCCGGGTTTGGGCAATCAGCCCCAGCATTTT. Residues: CASSRDPGLGNQPQHF.

This clonotype was seen a handful of times. This chain joins TRBV27 and TRBJ2-7; possibly TRBD1 for D (6 bases). V dropped 4 bases and J dropped 2 bases, with 15 bases sitting between them. Germline lookup yields CDR1 MNHEY and CDR2 SMNVEV (reference sequence). The CDR3 length is 15 residues. CDR3 nucleotide sequence: TGTGCCAGCAGTTCGTCAAGACAGGTCCCCTACGAGCAGTACTTC. Translation gives CASSSSRQVPYEQYF.

This clonotype was observed a few times. The chain employs TRBV5-1 and TRBJ2-3; D is undetermined. This CDR3 is built from 13 residues. The germline V and J ends were trimmed by 4 bases and 1 base, with 7 bases remaining between them. CDR1 is SGHRS and CDR2 is YFSETQ in the germline V gene. CDR3 DNA: TGCGCCAGCAGCCTAGACGGCACAGATACGCAGTATTTT. Translated, it gives CASSLDGTDTQYF.

This clonotype was observed a few times. The rearrangement links TRBV20-1 to TRBJ1-4, with D perhaps matching TRBD1 (6 bases). Trimming pared 3 bases from V and 5 bases from J, leaving 10 bases between. The V gene's germline CDR1 is DFQATT and CDR2 SNEGSKA (reference sequence). CDR3 length: 13 amino acids. As DNA, the CDR3 is TGCAGTGCTAGCGGGGGCTTCAATGAAAAACTGTTTTTT. Residues: CSASGGFNEKLFF.

The chain employs TRBV9 and TRBJ2-7; no reliable D call. The CDR3 spans 15 residues. Germline V gene sequence: CDR1 SGDLS, CDR2 YYNGEE. V was clipped by 2 bases and J by 4 bases, with 16 bases between them. In DNA form, the CDR3 reads TGTGCCAGCAGCGTCGACCTGGACGGAAAATACGAGCAGTACTTC. Residues: CASSVDLDGKYEQYF. Full variable domain (remainder filled in from reference TRBV9 and TRBJ2-7): DSGVTQTPKHLITATGQRVTLRCSPRSGDLSVYWYQQSLDQGLQFLIQYYNGEERAKGNILERFSAQQFPDLHSELNLSSLELGDSALYFCASSVDLDGKYEQYFGPGTRLTVT.

J is TRBJ2-7 and V is TRBV19; D could derive from TRBD1 or TRBD2 (5 bases each). This CDR3 region has 15 residues. CDR1 is LNHDA, CDR2 SQIVND, per germline (reference sequence). V lost 4 bases, J lost 3 bases, and 16 bases lay in between. The CDR3 sequence is CASSKGTAIGYEQYF. CDR3 DNA sequence: TGTGCCAGTAGTAAAGGGACCGCGATCGGCTACGAGCAGTACTTC.

This clonotype occurred a few times. CDR3 loop: CASSERGTSAYNEQFF. CDR3 DNA: TGTGCCAGCAGCGAGCGTGGGACTAGCGCCTACAATGAGCAGTTCTTC. The chain uses TRBV7-7 and TRBJ2-1; 10 bases are shared with TRBD2. Losses at the gene ends were 5 bases for V and 2 bases for J; bases not matched to a gene: 6. From germline, CDR1 is SSHAT and CDR2 FNYEAQ (reference sequence). The CDR3 loop spans 16 amino acids.

This clonotype occurred a few times. The chain employs TRBV20-1 and TRBJ2-7; 8 nucleotides align to TRBD2. This CDR3 has 12 amino acids. CDR1 is DFQATT and CDR2 is SNEGSKA in the germline V gene (reference sequence). The ends lost 3 bases at V and 6 bases at J; junction bases unmatched: 4. CDR3 bases: TGCAGTGCTAGTCCTCGGGGGGGCGAGCAGTACTTC. Residues: CSASPRGGEQYF.

The V call is TRBV3-1, the J call TRBJ2-3, with TRBD2 matching over 8 bases. With 3 bases clipped from V and 0 bases from J, the junction kept 5 bases outside the gene matches. The germline V gene has CDR1 LGHDT and CDR2 YNNKEL (reference sequence). This CDR3 contains 16 residues. CDR3 sequence (DNA): TGTGCCAGCAGCCACCCCGGACTAGCAAGCACAGATACGCAGTATTTT. It is translated as CASSHPGLASTDTQYF.

This clonotype has at least ten counts. The V gene is TRBV12-3 or TRBV12-4, the J gene TRBJ2-4; D might be TRBD1 (5 bases). The CDR3 covers 13 residues. Trimming took off 7 bases at V and 2 bases at J, with 9 bases between the two ends. The DNA of the CDR3 is TGTGCCAGCACGGACAAGTCCAAAAACATTCAGTACTTC. Translated: CASTDKSKNIQYF.

V usage is TRBV19 and J usage is TRBJ1-1; D may be TRBD1 (5 bases). The CDR3 totals 13 residues. V was shortened by 3 bases and J by 1 base, with 6 bases between the two germline ends. The germline CDR1 and CDR2 sequences are LNHDA and SQIVND (reference sequence). The CDR3 region is CASSIQGNTEAFF. CDR3 coding DNA: TGTGCCAGTAGTATCCAGGGGAACACTGAAGCTTTCTTT.

This clonotype has more than one count but fewer than ten. V usage is TRBV5-6 and J usage is TRBJ2-6, with unresolved D. Germline V gives CDR1 SGHDT, CDR2 YYEEEE. The CDR3 has 14 amino acids. V was shortened by 6 bases and J by 0 bases, with 7 bases between the two germline ends. The CDR3 reads CASIRSSGANVLTF. The CDR3 DNA follows: TGTGCCAGCATCAGAAGCTCTGGGGCCAACGTCCTGACTTTC.

The rearrangement joins TRBV7-7 to TRBJ2-5; the match to TRBD2 covers 13 bases. The length of the CDR3 is 17 residues. The J segment lost 5 bases and the V segment lost 1 base, leaving 7 bases of the junction unmatched. Germline V gives CDR1 SSHAT, CDR2 FNYEAQ (reference sequence). CDR3 region: CASSLVVGLAGMETQYF. In DNA form, the CDR3 reads TGTGCCAGCAGCTTAGTAGTGGGACTAGCGGGAATGGAGACCCAGTACTTC.

This clonotype has more than one count but fewer than ten. V gene TRBV5-1 combines with J gene TRBJ2-7; a possible D gene is TRBD1 (7 bases). This CDR3 has 15 residues. The V and J ends lost 4 bases and 2 bases respectively, with 16 bases between them. CDR1 and CDR2 (germline): SGHRS, YFSETQ. CDR3 sequence reads: CASSLGGTDTYEQYF. CDR3 bases: TGCGCCAGCAGCCTTGGGGGGACAGATACCTACGAGCAGTACTTC.

This clonotype has more than one count but fewer than ten. The chain is built from TRBV20-1 and TRBJ2-1; 12 bases line up with TRBD2. This CDR3 is 15 amino acids long. Trimming removed 1 base from V and 8 bases from J; junction bases left unmatched: 6. Germline CDR1 is DFQATT and CDR2 is SNEGSKA (reference sequence). The CDR3 loop is CSARATSGSRDEQFF. CDR3 DNA: TGCAGTGCTAGAGCGACTAGCGGGAGTAGGGATGAGCAGTTCTTC.

The chain couples TRBV6-1 to TRBJ2-1; 8 bases line up with TRBD2. This CDR3 spans 15 amino acids. Looked up from germline, CDR1 is MNHNS and CDR2 is SASEGT. V shed 5 bases, J shed 6 bases, and the junction held 9 bases outside the gene matches. Here the CDR3 reads CASSPMTGLVNEQFF. For the CDR3, the DNA is TGTGCCAGCAGTCCCATGACGGGACTAGTCAATGAGCAGTTCTTC.

The V and J genes are TRBV28 and TRBJ2-5; 7 bases are shared with TRBD2. This CDR3 has 18 residues. Trimming cost V 5 bases and J 5 bases; bases outside gene matches: 20. The germline gives CDR1 MDHEN, CDR2 SYDVKM. The CDR3 DNA reads as TGTGCCAGCAGTAGTGGCGGGGGAGTAGCGCACAATTCGGAGACCCAGTACTTC. Translation: CASSSGGGVAHNSETQYF.

This clonotype was observed a few times. V usage is TRBV6-2 or TRBV6-3 and J usage is TRBJ1-1; no definite D call. Germline CDR1 reads MNHEY; CDR2 reads SVGEGT. V lost 2 bases and J 5 bases, leaving 9 bases between the germline ends. The CDR3 contains 13 residues. Written as DNA, the CDR3 is TGTGCCAGCAGTTACCAACCGGGAACTGAAGCTTTCTTT. It translates to CASSYQPGTEAFF.

As for this clonotype: It may be a read error: a sequence one base away is much more abundant. V is TRBV5-1 and J is TRBJ2-3; no firm D call. The germline V gene encodes CDR1 SGHRS and CDR2 YFSETQ. V dropped 5 bases and J dropped 4 bases, with 14 bases sitting between them. This CDR3 is built from 14 residues. The CDR3 nucleotides read TGCGCCAGCAGTCCCTCCCTCAGCTCAGATACGCAGTATTTT. Amino acids: CASSPSLSSDTQYF. Using reference TRBV5-1 and TRBJ2-3 for the parts outside the CDR3, the full variable domain is KAGVTQTPRYLIKTRGQQVTLSCSPISGHRSVSWYQQTPGQGLQFLFEYFSETQRNKGNFPGRFSGRQFSNSRSEMNVSTLELGDSALYLCASSPSLSSDTQYFGPGTRLTVL.

The chain combines TRBV14 with TRBJ1-1; no firm D call. The germline gives CDR1 SGHDN, CDR2 FVKESK. CDR3 size: 13 residues. The V end was cut by 6 bases, the J end by 1 base, with 9 bases between. The CDR3 loop is CASRFGQNTEAFF. DNA for the CDR3: TGTGCCAGCAGATTTGGCCAGAACACTGAAGCTTTCTTT.

This clonotype has just a few counts. The chain combines TRBV4-2 with TRBJ2-1; TRBD2 matches 12 bases. This CDR3 spans 14 amino acids. V was clipped by 4 bases and J by 10 bases; unmatched bases: 5. Germline V lookup: CDR1 LGHNA, CDR2 YNFKEQ. The CDR3 reads CASSPTSGSWEQFF. In DNA, the CDR3 is TGTGCCAGCAGCCCGACTAGCGGGAGCTGGGAGCAGTTCTTC.